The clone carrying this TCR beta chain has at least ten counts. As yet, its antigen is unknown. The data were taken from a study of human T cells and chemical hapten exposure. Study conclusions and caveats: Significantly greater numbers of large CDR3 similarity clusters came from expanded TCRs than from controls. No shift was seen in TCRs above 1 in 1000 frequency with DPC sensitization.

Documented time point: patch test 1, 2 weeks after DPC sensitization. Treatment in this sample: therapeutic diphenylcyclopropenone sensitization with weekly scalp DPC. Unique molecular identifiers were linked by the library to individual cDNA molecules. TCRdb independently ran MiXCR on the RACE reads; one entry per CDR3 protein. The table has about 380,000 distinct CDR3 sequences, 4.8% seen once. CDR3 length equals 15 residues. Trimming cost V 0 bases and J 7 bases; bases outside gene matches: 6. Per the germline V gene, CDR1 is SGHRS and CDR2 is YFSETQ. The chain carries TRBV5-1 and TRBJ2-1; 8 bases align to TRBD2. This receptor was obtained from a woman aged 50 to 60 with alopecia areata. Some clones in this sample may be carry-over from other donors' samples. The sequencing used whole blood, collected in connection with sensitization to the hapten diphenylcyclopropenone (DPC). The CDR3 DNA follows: TGCGCCAGCAGCTTGGGCGGGGGGCAGCAGAATGAGCAGTTCTTC. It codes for CASSLGGGQQNEQFF.